Listed below are T cell receptor beta chains from one sample, sequenced in a study of CD8+ T cells in alopecia areata. Repertoires were generated with immunoSEQ multiplex PCR, while TCRdb's copy carries only in-frame clones and drops some. Of about 200,000 clones in the sample, about three fifths are singletons; the top ten hold 5.5%. The input for sequencing was CD4+ T cells sorted from blood, taken at week 24, from a patient treated with tofacitinib. The receptors stem from a human donor with alopecia areata. Both conserved end residues are part of each CDR3. The D gene is left open where the match is weak. Size tells how often a clone was seen (once, few, many) or the class of an expanded clone, and some rows leave it out.

d_call | j_call | clone_size | v_call | cdr3_aa | cdr3_nt
TRBD1 | TRBJ1-6 | - | TRBV16 | CASSQTGDNSPLHF | TGTGCCAGCAGCCAGACAGGGGATAATTCACCCCTCCACTTT
- | TRBJ2-5 | - | TRBV2 | CASSEENQETQYF | TGTGCCAGCAGTGAAGAAAACCAAGAGACCCAGTACTTC
- | TRBJ2-3 | - | TRBV5-1 | CASRAGSGTDTQYF | TGCGCCAGCAGGGCGGGATCTGGCACAGATACGCAGTATTTT
TRBD1 | TRBJ1-5 | - | TRBV7-9 | CASSSSTGAWGNQPQHF | TGTGCCAGCAGCTCCTCAACAGGGGCTTGGGGCAATCAGCCCCAGCATTTT
- | TRBJ2-5 | - | TRBV15 | CATSGGWETQYF | TGTGCCACCAGCGGAGGTTGGGAGACCCAGTACTTC
- | TRBJ1-2 | - | TRBV29-1 | CSVGREQGYGYTF | TGCAGCGTTGGTCGGGAACAAGGGTATGGCTACACCTTC
- | TRBJ2-7 | few | TRBV10-3 | CAISESTNEQYF | TGTGCCATCAGTGAGTCGACAAACGAGCAGTACTTC
TRBD1 | TRBJ1-2 | - | TRBV6-5 | CASRRDRDGGYTF | TGTGCCAGCAGACGAGACAGGGATGGGGGCTACACCTTC
- | TRBJ1-1 | - | TRBV25-1 | CASSESVLLNTEAFF | TGTGCCAGCAGTGAATCGGTGCTCCTGAACACTGAAGCTTTCTTT
TRBD1 | TRBJ1-2 | - | TRBV5-1 | CASTQGESNYGYTF | TGCGCCAGCACGCAGGGGGAATCCAACTATGGCTACACCTTC
- | TRBJ1-1 | few | TRBV2 | CASSDIAGNTEAFF | TGTGCCAGCAGTGATATTGCGGGGAACACTGAAGCTTTCTTT
- | TRBJ2-7 | - | TRBV7-9 | CASRRGDSYEQYF | TGTGCCAGCAGGAGGGGGGACTCCTACGAGCAGTACTTC
TRBD2 | TRBJ2-7 | - | TRBV2 | CASSEFSSGTSEQYF | TGTGCCAGCAGTGAATTCTCTAGCGGGACTTCCGAGCAGTACTTC
- | TRBJ1-5 | - | TRBV2 | CASRQNRVLRQPQHF | TGTGCCAGCAGACAAAACAGGGTTTTACGGCAGCCCCAGCATTTT
- | TRBJ2-1 | - | TRBV4-3 | CASSQELATVTYNEQFF | TGCGCCAGCAGCCAAGAGCTTGCGACAGTGACCTACAATGAGCAGTTCTTC
TRBD1 | TRBJ1-4 | few | TRBV29-1 | CSVEAYRGEKLFF | TGCAGCGTTGAAGCCTACAGGGGAGAAAAACTGTTTTTT
TRBD1 | TRBJ1-3 | - | TRBV6-1 | CASSELAGGNTIYF | TGTGCCAGCAGTGAACTTGCAGGGGGGAACACCATATATTTT
TRBD2 | TRBJ2-1 | once | TRBV19 | CASSPRLAGDNGQFF | TGTGCCAGTAGTCCCCGACTAGCGGGGGACAATGGGCAGTTCTTC
- | TRBJ2-4 | - | TRBV7-8 | CASSSRRGEGIQYF | TGTGCCAGCAGTTCTCGGCGGGGCGAGGGCATTCAGTACTTC
TRBD1 | TRBJ2-7 | - | TRBV29-1 | CSVRTGYEQYF | TGCAGCGTTCGGACAGGGTACGAGCAGTACTTC
TRBD1 | TRBJ2-1 | - | TRBV9 | CASSVWDSPILDEQFF | TGTGCCAGCAGCGTCTGGGACAGTCCGATCTTGGATGAGCAGTTCTTC
- | TRBJ1-2 | - | TRBV29-1 | CSVELGYGYTF | TGCAGCGTTGAACTAGGTTATGGCTACACCTTC
TRBD2 | TRBJ2-3 | few | TRBV2 | CASSALAGGLQSSTDTQYF | TGTGCCAGCAGTGCACTAGCGGGGGGACTACAATCGAGCACAGATACGCAGTATTTT
- | TRBJ2-2 | - | TRBV5-1 | CASSLWLAPTGELFF | TGCGCCAGCAGCTTGTGGCTAGCTCCAACCGGGGAGCTGTTTTTT
- | TRBJ1-6 | - | TRBV7-9 | CASSLGQINSPLHF | TGTGCCAGCAGCTTAGGTCAGATAAATTCACCCCTCCACTTT
TRBD2 | TRBJ2-5 | - | TRBV15 | CATSRDGRDQETQYF | TGTGCCACCAGCAGAGATGGGAGGGACCAAGAGACCCAGTACTTC
- | TRBJ2-1 | - | TRBV18 | CASQPSVQGQFF | TGTGCCAGCCAACCGAGTGTACAGGGGCAGTTCTTC
- | TRBJ2-1 | - | TRBV5-1 | CASSLQSSYNEQFF | TGCGCCAGCAGCTTACAGTCATCCTACAATGAGCAGTTCTTC
TRBD2 | TRBJ2-3 | - | TRBV4-3 | CASSQDGPAGVADTQYF | TGCGCCAGCAGCCAAGATGGGCCAGCGGGAGTGGCAGATACGCAGTATTTT
TRBD1 | TRBJ1-1 | - | TRBV29-1 | CSVDRGSTEAFF | TGCAGCGTTGACAGGGGGTCCACTGAAGCTTTCTTT
- | TRBJ2-4 | - | TRBV15 | CATTMAGTDIQYF | TGTGCCACCACCATGGCAGGGACGGACATTCAGTACTTC
TRBD2 | TRBJ2-3 | - | TRBV2 | CASSELGTSISDTQYF | TGTGCCAGCAGTGAACTAGGGACTAGCATATCCGATACGCAGTATTTT
- | TRBJ1-1 | - | TRBV29-1 | CSVEDNGGRSTEAFF | TGCAGCGTTGAAGATAATGGGGGCCGTTCCACTGAAGCTTTCTTT
TRBD1 | TRBJ2-1 | - | TRBV29-1 | CSVDSGQAKGEQFF | TGCAGCGTTGATTCGGGACAGGCTAAGGGTGAGCAGTTCTTC
- | TRBJ2-5 | - | TRBV30 | CAWRKWAGGQETQYF | TGTGCCTGGAGGAAGTGGGCAGGGGGGCAAGAGACCCAGTACTTC
- | TRBJ2-7 | - | TRBV30 | CAWSPPGAGPYEQYF | TGTGCCTGGAGTCCCCCGGGGGCGGGCCCCTACGAGCAGTACTTC
TRBD1 | TRBJ2-5 | - | TRBV7-2 | CASSPSTGETQYF | TGTGCCAGCAGCCCATCGACAGGGGAGACCCAGTACTTC
- | TRBJ1-1 | - | TRBV18 | CASSPLGQNTEAFF | TGTGCCAGCTCACCACTTGGACAAAACACTGAAGCTTTCTTT
TRBD2 | TRBJ2-1 | - | TRBV4-1 | CASSQDPVSASGGADEQFF | TGCGCCAGCAGCCAAGATCCGGTTTCGGCTAGCGGGGGGGCCGATGAGCAGTTCTTC
- | TRBJ2-5 | - | TRBV4-3 | CASSRGDSPGETQYF | TGCGCCAGCAGCCGGGGAGACTCCCCGGGAGAGACCCAGTACTTC
TRBD1 | TRBJ1-2 | - | TRBV30 | CAWRVRDREMGGYTF | TGTGCCTGGAGGGTCCGGGACAGGGAGATGGGCGGCTACACCTTC
- | TRBJ2-3 | - | TRBV10-3 | CAISQQGKTDTQYF | TGTGCCATCAGCCAACAGGGAAAGACAGATACGCAGTATTTT
TRBD1 | TRBJ2-4 | few | TRBV29-1 | CSVRTGKNIQYF | TGCAGCGTGAGGACAGGAAAAAACATTCAGTACTTC
- | TRBJ1-1 | - | TRBV30 | CAWSARGAIEAFF | TGTGCCTGGAGTGCACGGGGGGCGATTGAAGCTTTCTTT
TRBD2 | TRBJ2-5 | - | TRBV25-1 | CASSGTGLARETQYF | TGTGCCAGCAGTGGAACGGGACTAGCGAGGGAGACCCAGTACTTC
- | TRBJ2-5 | - | TRBV10-3 | CAIKAVETQYF | TGTGCCATCAAAGCGGTAGAGACCCAGTACTTC
- | TRBJ2-3 | few | TRBV11-2 | CASRPSADTQYF | TGTGCCAGCAGACCTAGCGCAGATACGCAGTATTTT
TRBD1 | TRBJ1-5 | - | TRBV7-2 | CASSLRGQPNQPQHF | TGTGCCAGCAGCTTGAGGGGGCAGCCCAATCAGCCCCAGCATTTT
TRBD2 | TRBJ2-5 | - | TRBV10-3 | CAISTSAKGQETQYF | TGTGCCATCAGCACTAGCGCCAAGGGCCAAGAGACCCAGTACTTC
TRBD1 | TRBJ1-5 | - | TRBV29-1 | CSVAGQGVGQPQHF | TGCAGCGTTGCGGGACAGGGAGTAGGGCAGCCCCAGCATTTT
- | TRBJ2-5 | - | TRBV7-9 | CASSRGTAEETQYF | TGTGCCAGCAGCCGCGGGACCGCCGAAGAGACCCAGTACTTC
TRBD2 | TRBJ2-7 | - | TRBV15 | CATSRGLAIYEQYF | TGTGCCACCAGCAGAGGACTAGCGATCTACGAGCAGTACTTC
- | TRBJ2-5 | - | TRBV29-1 | CSVGVQETQYF | TGCAGCGTCGGGGTACAAGAGACCCAGTACTTC
- | TRBJ2-3 | - | TRBV30 | CAWMRTQASTDTQYF | TGTGCCTGGATGAGGACCCAGGCGAGCACAGATACGCAGTATTTT
- | TRBJ2-4 | - | TRBV7-2 | CASSFLRGQGDIQYF | TGTGCCAGCAGCTTTCTTAGGGGACAAGGGGACATTCAGTACTTC
- | TRBJ1-1 | once | TRBV9 | CASSVVGDFRAFF | TGTGCCAGCAGCGTAGTTGGTGATTTTAGAGCTTTCTTT
- | TRBJ2-5 | - | TRBV15 | CATSRDYRETQYF | TGTGCCACCAGCAGAGACTACCGGGAGACCCAGTACTTC